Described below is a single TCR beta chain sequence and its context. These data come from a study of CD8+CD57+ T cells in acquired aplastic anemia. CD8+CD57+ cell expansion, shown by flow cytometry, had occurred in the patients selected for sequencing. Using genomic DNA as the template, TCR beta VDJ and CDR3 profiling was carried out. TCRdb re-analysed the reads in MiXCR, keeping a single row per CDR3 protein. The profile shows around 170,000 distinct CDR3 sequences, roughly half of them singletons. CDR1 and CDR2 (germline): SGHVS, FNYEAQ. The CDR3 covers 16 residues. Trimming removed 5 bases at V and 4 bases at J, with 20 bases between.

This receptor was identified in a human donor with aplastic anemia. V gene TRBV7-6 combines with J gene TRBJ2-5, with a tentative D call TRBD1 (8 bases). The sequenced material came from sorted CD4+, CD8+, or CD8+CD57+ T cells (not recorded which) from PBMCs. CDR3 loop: CASSHGQGGNRETQYF. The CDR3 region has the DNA TGTGCCAGCAGCCATGGACAGGGAGGGAACCGAGAGACCCAGTACTTC.